This TCR beta chain was obtained from a study of T-cell reconstitution after alpha-beta-depleted transplantation in children. Trimming cost V 0 bases and J 6 bases, with 6 bases left between them. This CDR3 comprises 13 residues. The germline gives CDR1 MNHNS, CDR2 SASEGT. It was with unique molecular identifiers that the TCRbeta library was prepared. In TCRdb, the PCR reads were re-called with MiXCR into one record per CDR3 protein. The table includes some 600,000 distinct CDR3 sequences, 16% detected once. At least ten counts were recorded for this clonotype. The TCR comes from a human donor who donated a stem cell graft to a child with acute myeloid leukemia. The sequenced sample was PBMCs from the stem cell graft donor, obtained from the stem cell graft. V gene TRBV6-1 combines with J gene TRBJ1-5; D is unresolved. The CDR3 loop is CASSEAAGQPQHF. The CDR3 nucleotides read TGTGCCAGCAGTGAAGCGGCGGGTCAGCCCCAGCATTTT.